The next 3 T cell receptor beta chains were all read from a single sample in a study of blood T cell repertoires in COVID-19 (dated by TCRdb to about 2020). Receptor libraries were prepared by the immunoSEQ multiplex PCR assay. TCRdb holds this immuneACCESS table with in-frame rearrangements only. Some clones are missing; in checked studies, unresolved V genes explain under half, and the rest has no known cause. The sample table records roughly 150,000 clones; 70% to 80% of these occur just once. Approximately 9.9% of the sample rests with the top ten. The source material was peripheral blood. These receptors were obtained from a man between 60 and 75 years old who had recovered from COVID-19.

V gene TRBV28 combines with J gene TRBJ2-7; maybe TRBD1 (5 bases). V lost 5 bases and J lost 5, with 19 bases in between. Germline CDR1 is MDHEN and CDR2 is SYDVKM. This CDR3 spans 15 amino acids. CDR3 residues: CASSLPERGKNEQYF. The CDR3 DNA follows: TGTGCCAGCAGTCTACCCGAAAGGGGAAAGAACGAGCAGTACTTC.

V and J are TRBV7-9 and TRBJ1-4; TRBD1 matches at 8 bases. The trim removed 4 bases at V and 7 bases at J, leaving 8 bases unmatched. Germline V gives CDR1 SEHNR, CDR2 FQNEAQ (reference sequence). This CDR3 is built from 15 residues. CDR3 amino acids: CASSSTGARSEKLFF. In nucleotides, the CDR3 is TGTGCCAGCAGCTCGACAGGGGCGCGGAGTGAAAAACTGTTTTTT.

The chain combines TRBV29-1 with TRBJ2-5; the match to TRBD1 covers 11 bases. J was trimmed by 1 base and V by 3 bases; bases with no gene match: 1. This CDR3 is built from 14 residues. CDR1 is SQVTM, CDR2 ANQGSEA, per germline. CDR3 region: CSVEGQGVQETQYF. The DNA of the CDR3 is TGCAGCGTTGAGGGACAGGGGGTCCAAGAGACCCAGTACTTC. Using reference TRBV29-1 and TRBJ2-5 for the parts outside the CDR3, the full variable domain is SAVISQKPSRDICQRGTSLTIQCQVDSQVTMMFWYRQQPGQSLTLIATANQGSEATYESGFVIDKFPISRPNLTFSTLTVSNMSPEDSSIYLCSVEGQGVQETQYFGPGTRLLVL.